This TCR beta chain was profiled in a study of blood T cell repertoires in COVID-19. Study at large: Sites across the United States, Italy and Spain contributed samples from acute and convalescent COVID-19. In each case, the material was cDNA or gDNA derived from T cells, B-cell-depleted T cells, or PBMCs.

Seattle researchers signed up patients amid active infection and tracked them longitudinally. Authors' methods: Nucleated cell number was recorded as an estimate derived from reference gene primer amplification. The assay was immunoSEQ multiplex PCR, and TCRdb's table has in-frame clones only and misses some. The V and J calls and the clone size are those of that table, but D and trimming were determined from the DNA. The data hold 150,000 to 200,000 clones, with over 80% observed a single time. Germline values: CDR1 LNHDA, CDR2 SQIVND (reference sequence). V was shortened by 5 bases and J by 5 bases, with 9 bases between the two germline ends. The CDR3 contains 12 residues.

The rearrangement joins TRBV19 to TRBJ2-5; D gene unclear. Sequenced input: peripheral blood. This receptor was obtained from a woman in her 70s with COVID-19, enrolled during active disease. The CDR3 region has the DNA TGTGCCAGTAGTGCTAGAAGGGAGACCCAGTACTTC. This encodes CASSARRETQYF.